The 9 T cell receptor beta chains below all came from one sample that was sequenced in a study of human T cells and chemical hapten exposure. A single record per CDR3 protein comes from TCRdb applying MiXCR to the RACE reads. The sample has 250,000 to 300,000 distinct CDR3 sequences, approximately 7.5% seen once; the top ten hold more than 0.95%. The time point is: pre-sensitization, week 0. The treatment: therapeutic diphenylcyclopropenone sensitization with weekly scalp DPC. The source was whole blood, collected in connection with sensitization to the hapten diphenylcyclopropenone (DPC). These receptors all come from a man aged 18 to 29 with alopecia areata. Some clones in this sample may be carry-over from other donors' samples.

This clonotype has a count of ten or more. The chain joins TRBV29-1 to TRBJ2-1; a possible D gene is TRBD1 (5 bases). Trimming pared 1 base from V and 7 bases from J, leaving 8 bases between. This CDR3 is built from 12 residues. CDR1 is SQVTM and CDR2 is ANQGSEA in the germline V gene. CDR3 loop: CSVEVSGNEQFF. The DNA for the CDR3 is TGCAGCGTTGAAGTATCAGGGAATGAGCAGTTCTTC.

This chain uses TRBV11-3 with TRBJ2-1; perhaps TRBD1 as D (6 bases). CDR1 and CDR2 from the germline V gene are SGHNT and YENEEA. Trimming shortened V by 3 bases and J by 0 bases, and 12 bases separated the two germline ends. The CDR3 contains 16 residues. DNA of the CDR3: TGTGCCAGCAGCTTCCAGGGGACGAGCTCCTACAATGAGCAGTTCTTC. Its protein is CASSFQGTSSYNEQFF. Together with reference TRBV11-3 and TRBJ2-1, the CDR3 gives the full variable domain: EAGVVQSPRYKIIEKKQPVAFWCNPISGHNTLYWYLQNLGQGPELLIRYENEEAVDDSQLPKDRFSAERLKGVDSTLKIQPAELGDSAVYLCASSFQGTSSYNEQFFGPGTRLTVL.

This clonotype appeared many times. The chain couples TRBV6-6 to TRBJ1-4; D is possibly TRBD1 (5 bases). Trimming took off 7 bases at V and 8 bases at J, with 17 bases between the two ends. CDR3 length equals 14 residues. CDR1 is MNHNY, CDR2 SVGAGI, per germline (reference sequence). The CDR3 region has the DNA TGTGCCAGCAATCCCGGGTCCGAGGGGGAAAAACTGTTTTTT. Residues: CASNPGSEGEKLFF.

This chain joins TRBV12-3 or TRBV12-4 and TRBJ2-5; TRBD1 is a possible D gene (5 bases). There are 14 residues in the CDR3. Deletions cut 3 bases from V and 2 bases from J, with 10 bases between. For the CDR3, the DNA is TGTGCCAGCAGTTTGTCGGCAGGGCAAGAGACCCAGTACTTC. It specifies CASSLSAGQETQYF.

The chain joins TRBV7-9 to TRBJ2-7; D is uncertain. CDR3 size: 11 residues. Germline V CDR1 and CDR2: SEHNR, FQNEAQ (reference sequence). Trimming left V 7 bases short and J 3 bases short, with 7 bases between. CDR3 residues: CASIGRYEQYF. CDR3 in DNA: TGTGCCAGCATTGGGCGCTACGAGCAGTACTTC.

This clonotype was observed a few times. The chain employs TRBV20-1 and TRBJ2-1; the D call may be TRBD1 or TRBD2 (5 bases each). V was shortened by 5 bases and J by 4 bases, with 12 bases between the two germline ends. The CDR3 is 13 residues long. The germline CDR1 and CDR2 sequences are DFQATT and SNEGSKA (reference sequence). CDR3 coding DNA: TGCAGTGCTTACGGGGCAGAGTACAATGAGCAGTTCTTC. It is translated as CSAYGAEYNEQFF.

This clonotype occurred a few times. The chain carries TRBV7-9 and TRBJ2-1; D possibly corresponds to TRBD1 (5 bases). The CDR3 covers 14 residues. V gave up 4 bases and J gave up 6 bases, with 13 bases separating them. CDR1 is SEHNR and CDR2 is FQNEAQ in the germline V gene (reference sequence). DNA of the CDR3: TGTGCCAGCAGCTCAACCTTGACAGTCAATGAGCAGTTCTTC. As protein: CASSSTLTVNEQFF.

The rearrangement joins TRBV6-6 to TRBJ1-1; no clear D gene. CDR1 and CDR2 from the germline V gene are MNHNY and SVGAGI (reference sequence). V lost 2 bases and J lost 1, with 5 bases in between. This CDR3 comprises 13 residues. The CDR3 nucleotides are TGTGCCAGCAGTTACCCCTCGAACACTGAAGCTTTCTTT. It specifies CASSYPSNTEAFF.

Comments on this clonotype: Likely a read error: the CDR3 ends without its conserved phenylalanine or tryptophan. The chain joins TRBV11-2 to TRBJ2-3; the D is unclear. Germline V gene lookup returns CDR1 SGHAT and CDR2 FQNNGV. The CDR3 contains 15 residues. Between the trimmed V and J ends, which lost 0 bases and 2 bases, there was a span of 9 bases. The CDR3 region has the DNA TGTGCCAGCAGCTTAGATCCAAGGTACACAGATACGCAGTATTCT. It is translated as CASSLDPRYTDTQYS.